This TCR beta chain was sequenced for a study of post-analysis software for immune sequencing data. Prepared libraries of TCR beta cDNA carried unique molecular identifiers. TCRdb reanalysed the PCR reads using MiXCR and keeps one entry per CDR3 protein. The sample lists about 770,000 distinct CDR3 sequences, 40% to 55% occurring once. Study results and caveats: Higher frequency in patients than in controls was seen for about 5 TRBV segments, with TRBV5-6, TRBV5-1 and TRBV20-1 among them. F measure clustering grouped samples strongly by preparation batch.

With respect to this clonotype: Its antigen is unidentified. Compared with germline, one end of the junction differs, possibly owing to a read error.

Looked up from germline, CDR1 is ENHRY and CDR2 is SYGVKD. The CDR3 contains 20 residues. Sequenced sample: blood. The chain combines TRBV10-3 with TRBJ2-2; D possibly corresponds to TRBD1 (6 bases). This clonotype originated in a girl aged 10 to 17 with multiple sclerosis. DNA of the CDR3: TGTGCCATCAGTGAGTCCGTCCCCCTTCGTACAGGGCCGAACACCGGGGAGCGGTTTTTT. This encodes CAISESVPLRTGPNTGERFF.